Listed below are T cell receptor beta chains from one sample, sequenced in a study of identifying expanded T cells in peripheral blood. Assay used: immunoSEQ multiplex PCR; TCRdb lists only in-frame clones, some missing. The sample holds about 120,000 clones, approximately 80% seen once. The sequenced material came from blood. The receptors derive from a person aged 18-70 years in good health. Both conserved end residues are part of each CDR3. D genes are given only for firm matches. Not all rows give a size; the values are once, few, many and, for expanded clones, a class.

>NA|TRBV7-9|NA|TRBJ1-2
TGTGCCAGCAGCAAACAGGGTATAGCTAACTATGGCTACACCTTC
CASSKQGIANYGYTF
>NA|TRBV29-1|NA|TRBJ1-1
TGCAGCGTTACTTTAAAGGTGACTGAAGCTTTCTTT
CSVTLKVTEAFF
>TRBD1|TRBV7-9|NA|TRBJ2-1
TGTGCCAGCACCACAGGGGGCCCTCTGTTCTTC
CASTTGGPLFF
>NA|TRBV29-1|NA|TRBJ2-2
TGCAGCGTTGAACCGCGGCAGGGGAACACCGGGGAGCTGTTTTTT
CSVEPRQGNTGELFF
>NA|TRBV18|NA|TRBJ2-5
TGTGCCAGCTCTCTCCTGACAGGCCAAGAGACCCAGTACTTC
CASSLLTGQETQYF
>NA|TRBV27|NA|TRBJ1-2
TGTGCCAGCAGTTTACGCCTAAACTATGGCTACACCTTC
CASSLRLNYGYTF
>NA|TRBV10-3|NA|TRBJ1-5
TGTGCCATCAGCGAAGAGCAACAGGGTTTGGGTCAGCCCCAGCATTTT
CAISEEQQGLGQPQHF
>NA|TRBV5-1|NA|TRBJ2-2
TGCGCCAGCAGCTTGAGTCGCGACCGGGAGCTGTTTTTT
CASSLSRDRELFF
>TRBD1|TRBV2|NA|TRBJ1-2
TGTGCCAGCAGTCCATCACAGGGGGCTAACTATGGCTACACCTTC
CASSPSQGANYGYTF
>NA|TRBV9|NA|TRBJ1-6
TGTGCCAGCAGCGTAAGCGGGTCGTCACCCCTCCACTTT
CASSVSGSSPLHF
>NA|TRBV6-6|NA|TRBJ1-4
TGTGCCACCAGTGGACAGTTTTATGAAAAACTGTTTTTT
CATSGQFYEKLFF
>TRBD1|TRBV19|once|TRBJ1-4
TGTGCCAGTAGTGTCCAAGGGACAGGGTACCTTGGAAAACTGTTTTTT
CASSVQGTGYLGKLFF
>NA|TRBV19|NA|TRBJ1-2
TGTGCCAGTAGTATAGATGCAGGCTCCGGCTACACCTTC
CASSIDAGSGYTF
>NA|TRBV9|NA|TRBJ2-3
TGTGCCAGCAGCGTAGAGCCCCATAGGCACACAGATACGCAGTATTTT
CASSVEPHRHTDTQYF
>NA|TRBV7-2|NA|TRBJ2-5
TGTGCCAGCAGCTTAGGTGTAGGGGGTGGGGAGAAGACCCAGTACTTC
CASSLGVGGGEKTQYF
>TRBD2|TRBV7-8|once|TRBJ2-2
TGTGCCAGCAGAGGTAGCGGGGGAGTTACCGGGGAGCTGTTTTTT
CASRGSGGVTGELFF
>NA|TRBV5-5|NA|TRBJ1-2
TGTGCCAGCAGCCCGGCCGGGCTCGGCTCTAACTATGGCTACACCTTC
CASSPAGLGSNYGYTF
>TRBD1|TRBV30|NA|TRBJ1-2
TGTGCCTGGAAGGCCCCCATGAGGGGGCCCTATGGCTACACCTTC
CAWKAPMRGPYGYTF
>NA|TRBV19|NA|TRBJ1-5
TGTGCCAGTAGTATATTACAGGGCTTTTTTCAACCCCAGCATTTT
CASSILQGFFQPQHF
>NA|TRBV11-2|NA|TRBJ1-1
TGTGCCAGCAGCTTACACAGGCAGGACATTATCCTCGCTTTT
CASSLHRQDIILAF
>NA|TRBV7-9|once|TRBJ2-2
TGTGCCAGCAGCCCGAATCTTGTAACGGCCGGGGAGCTGTTTTTT
CASSPNLVTAGELFF
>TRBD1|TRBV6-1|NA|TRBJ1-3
TGTGCCAGCAGTAAAGGAGGGCAGGGGGGCTCTGGAAACACCATATATTTT
CASSKGGQGGSGNTIYF
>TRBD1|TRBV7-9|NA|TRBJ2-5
TGTGCCAGCAGCTTAACTGGGACAGGGAAAGAGACCCAGTACTTC
CASSLTGTGKETQYF
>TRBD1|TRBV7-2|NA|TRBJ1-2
TGTGCCAGCAGCTTAAGCCGGCAGGGGGATGGCTACACCTTC
CASSLSRQGDGYTF
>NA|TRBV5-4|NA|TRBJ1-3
TGTGCCAGCAGCCGGCGACCTCGGCTGGCTGCCCAATCTGGAAACACCATATATTTT
CASSRRPRLAAQSGNTIYF
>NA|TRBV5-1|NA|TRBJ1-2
TGCGCCAGCGGTCCGGGGGACTATGGCTACACCTTC
CASGPGDYGYTF
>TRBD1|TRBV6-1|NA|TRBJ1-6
TGTGCCAGCAGGGGACAGGGGTTATATGGTTCACCCCTCCACTTT
CASRGQGLYGSPLHF
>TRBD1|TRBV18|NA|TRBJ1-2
TGTGCCAGCTCACTCCCGGGACAGTCTAACTATGGCTACACCTTC
CASSLPGQSNYGYTF
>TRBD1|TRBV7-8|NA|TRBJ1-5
TGTGCCAGCAGCTTAAACAGGGGGACGCGCAATCAGCCCCAGCATTTT
CASSLNRGTRNQPQHF
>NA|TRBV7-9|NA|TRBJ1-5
TGTGCCAGCAGCAAGGGGGTTCAGCCCCAGCATTTT
CASSKGVQPQHF
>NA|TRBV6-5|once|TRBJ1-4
TGTGCCAGCAGTGGGGCTGGTGGACTAAATGAAAAACTGTTTTTT
CASSGAGGLNEKLFF
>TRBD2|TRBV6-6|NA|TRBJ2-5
TGTGCCAGCAGTTACAACCCGGGGGGCCAGTACTTC
CASSYNPGGQYF
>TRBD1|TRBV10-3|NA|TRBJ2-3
TGTGCCACCCAGGCGAGGGGACAGGAGAAGACAGATACGCAGTATTTT
CATQARGQEKTDTQYF
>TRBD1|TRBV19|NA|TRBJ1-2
TGTGCCAGTAGCCCATCCGGGACAGGCGCGTATGGCTACACCTTC
CASSPSGTGAYGYTF
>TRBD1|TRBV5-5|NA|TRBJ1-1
TGTGCCAGCAGCTTGAGGGGACAGGTTTACACTGAAGCTTTCTTT
CASSLRGQVYTEAFF
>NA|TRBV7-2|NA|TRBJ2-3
TGTGCCAGCAGCTTAGATGGACTTCCCACAGATACGCAGTATTTT
CASSLDGLPTDTQYF
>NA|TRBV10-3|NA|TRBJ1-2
TGTGCCATCAGTGGGGGCAGGGAAGGAAGCTATGGCTACACCTTC
CAISGGREGSYGYTF
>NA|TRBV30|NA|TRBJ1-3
TGTGCCTGGAGCCCCGGGGCCGCGAGCTCTGGAAACACCATATATTTT
CAWSPGAASSGNTIYF
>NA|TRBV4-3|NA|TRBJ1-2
TGCGCCAGCAGCCAAGTCGGCAGGCTAGGAGCTAACTATGGCTACACCTTC
CASSQVGRLGANYGYTF
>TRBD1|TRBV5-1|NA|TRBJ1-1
TGCGCCAGCAGCTATGGACAGGGCCACACTGAAGCTTTCTTT
CASSYGQGHTEAFF
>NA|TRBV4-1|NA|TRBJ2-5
TGCGCCAGCAGCCAAGACCGGGACCTTTGGGGAGAGACCCAGTACTTC
CASSQDRDLWGETQYF
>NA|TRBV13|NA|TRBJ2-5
TGTGCCAGCAGCTCGTCGAGACGGGGGGCCGGGAAACAAGAGACCCAGTACTTC
CASSSSRRGAGKQETQYF
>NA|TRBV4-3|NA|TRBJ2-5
TGCGCCAGCAGCCAAGAGGGCAGGGGAGGAGTAGAGACCCAGTACTTC
CASSQEGRGGVETQYF
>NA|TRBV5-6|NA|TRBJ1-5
TGTGCCAGCAGCTTGTCAGGGACCTTGAATCAGCCCCAGCATTTT
CASSLSGTLNQPQHF
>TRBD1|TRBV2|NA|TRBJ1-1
TGTGCCAGCTCCTTAGCCCGGGACAGGGGCCAGCGAGGGGAGAACACTGAAGCTTTCTTT
CASSLARDRGQRGENTEAFF
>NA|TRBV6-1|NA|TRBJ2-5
TGTGCCAGCAGTGAAAAGGGGGTGGGAGGGCAAAGGACCCAGTACTTC
CASSEKGVGGQRTQYF
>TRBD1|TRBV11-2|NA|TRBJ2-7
TGTGCCAGCAGCTTAGCGGGACAGGGGCTATCCTACGAGCAGTACTTC
CASSLAGQGLSYEQYF
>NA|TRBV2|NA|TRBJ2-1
TGTGCCAGCAGTGTGAAGGGACGTGCGTGGTCCTACAATGAGCAGTTCTTC
CASSVKGRAWSYNEQFF
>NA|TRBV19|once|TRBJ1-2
TGTGCCAGCTTCGACCACCAGGCCAACTATGGCTACACCTTC
CASFDHQANYGYTF
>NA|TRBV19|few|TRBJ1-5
TGTGCCAGTAGTATGGCCAGGCAGAATCAGCCCCAGCATTTT
CASSMARQNQPQHF
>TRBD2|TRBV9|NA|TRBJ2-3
TGTGCCAGCAGCGCCCGGGCTAGCGGGGGGACTAGCACAGATACGCAGTATTTT
CASSARASGGTSTDTQYF
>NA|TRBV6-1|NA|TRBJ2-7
TGTGCCAGCAGTGAACCCCGGGCCAGCTCCTACGAGCAGTACTTC
CASSEPRASSYEQYF
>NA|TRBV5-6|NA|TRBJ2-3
TGTGCCAGCAGCTTAAGTATGGAAGTGGAAGCGCAGTATTTT
CASSLSMEVEAQYF
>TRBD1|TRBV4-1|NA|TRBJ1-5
TGCGCCAGCAGCCTCCAGGGGGCAGGGCAGCCCCAGCATTTT
CASSLQGAGQPQHF
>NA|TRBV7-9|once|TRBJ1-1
TGTGCCAGCAGCTCCGGGGGGGTCAACACTGAAGCTTTCTTT
CASSSGGVNTEAFF
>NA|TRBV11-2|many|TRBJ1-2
TGTGCCAGCAGCTTGATAGGGGTGCGGGAAGGCTACACCTTC
CASSLIGVREGYTF
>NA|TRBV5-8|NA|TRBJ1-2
TGTGCCAGCAGCTACGCAGGGACGCGGGTTGGCTACACCTTC
CASSYAGTRVGYTF
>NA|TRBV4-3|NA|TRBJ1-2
TGCGCCAGCAGCCAAGCCAAAGGGAATGGCTACACCTTC
CASSQAKGNGYTF
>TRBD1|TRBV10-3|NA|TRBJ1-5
TGTGCCATCAGTTTAACAGGGGATCAGCCCCAGCATTTT
CAISLTGDQPQHF